A single sample is the source of the 9 T cell receptor beta chains below, sequenced in a study of blood T cell repertoires in COVID-19. Here immunoSEQ multiplex PCR was the method, and the copy in TCRdb shows in-frame clones only, minus some. Among approximately 35,000 clones, around 85% were seen once, and the ten largest hold 5% to 7.5%. Sample: peripheral blood. These receptor sequences come from a man in his sixties with active COVID-19.

The gene calls are TRBV6-5 and TRBJ2-1; 9 nucleotides agree with TRBD2. The CDR3 length is 15 residues. Germline CDR1 and CDR2: MNHEY and SVGAGI. Trimming cost V 6 bases and J 6 bases; bases outside gene matches: 9. The CDR3 is CASRYTSSGSNEQFF. Here the CDR3 DNA reads TGTGCCAGCAGGTATACTAGTAGCGGGAGCAATGAGCAGTTCTTC.

This clone was observed once. CDR3 nucleotide sequence: TGTGCCAGCAGCTTAGGCGGGAGCGTCCAAGAGACCCAGTACTTC. The encoded protein is CASSLGGSVQETQYF. The rearrangement links TRBV7-8 to TRBJ2-5; TRBD2 agrees at 7 bases. Germline V gene lookup returns CDR1 SGHVS and CDR2 FQNEAQ. Trimming removed 1 base from V and 1 base from J; junction bases left unmatched: 3. The CDR3 extends over 15 amino acids.

The DNA of the CDR3 is TGTGCCAGCTCATTGGGACTAGCGGGAGGAACAGATACGCAGTATTTT. Translated: CASSLGLAGGTDTQYF. This chain uses TRBV18 with TRBJ2-3; TRBD2 matches at 15 bases. V shed 5 bases and J 3 bases; nucleotides not matched to a gene: 3. Germline V CDR1 and CDR2: KGHSH, LQKENI. This CDR3 is 16 amino acids long.

This sequence joins TRBV20-1 and TRBJ2-1; no clear D. Trimming removed 3 bases from V and 8 bases from J, with 17 bases in between. Per the germline V gene, CDR1 is DFQATT and CDR2 is SNEGSKA (reference sequence). CDR3 length equals 14 residues. The CDR3 coding sequence is TGCAGTGCTAGTTTCAGGCCAGTCGTCCATGAGCAGTTCTTC. It yields the protein CSASFRPVVHEQFF.

The chain joins TRBV24-1 to TRBJ2-5; 10 nucleotides line up with TRBD2. Germline V gene sequence: CDR1 KGHDR, CDR2 SFDVKD. The V gene end was trimmed by 5 bases and the J gene end by 3 bases; junction bases not matched to a gene: 8. This CDR3 is built from 16 residues. The CDR3 is CATSVLGLAEEETQYF. The CDR3 nucleotides are TGTGCCACCAGTGTCCTCGGACTAGCGGAGGAAGAGACCCAGTACTTC.

V is TRBV7-6 and J is TRBJ2-1; 10 bases are a match to TRBD2. The CDR3 has 15 residues. Germline-derived CDR1 and CDR2 are SGHVS and FNYEAQ. The ends lost 0 bases at V and 9 bases at J; junction bases unmatched: 5. In nucleotides, the CDR3 is TGTGCCAGCAGCTTAGCTCTAGCGGGAGTTACTGAGCAGTTCTTC. Amino acids: CASSLALAGVTEQFF.

V is TRBV6-4 and J is TRBJ2-7; 14 bases agree with TRBD2. V was pared by 7 bases and J by 0 bases, with 11 bases of the junction left unmatched. The CDR3 runs to 18 residues. Per germline, CDR1 MRHNA and CDR2 SNTAGT. The CDR3 DNA reads TGTGCCAGCACTCGAACCGGGACTAGCGGGGGAAGCTCCTACGAGCAGTACGTC. As protein: CASTRTGTSGGSSYEQYV.

This clone appeared once. V is TRBV19 and J is TRBJ2-3; TRBD2 agrees at 9 bases. V shed 3 bases, J shed 2 bases, and the junction held 6 bases outside the gene matches. The CDR3 consists of 16 residues. Germline values: CDR1 LNHDA, CDR2 SQIVND (reference sequence). CDR3 in amino acids: CASSIGTSIVTDTQYF. CDR3 sequence (DNA): TGTGCCAGTAGTATTGGGACTAGCATTGTCACAGATACGCAGTATTTT.

The genes are TRBV28 and TRBJ1-2, with 7 bases matching TRBD1. The CDR3 extends over 13 amino acids. Per the germline V gene, CDR1 is MDHEN and CDR2 is SYDVKM. With 5 bases clipped from V and 4 bases from J, the junction kept 4 bases outside the gene matches. This CDR3 reads CASSEDRTYGYTF. The CDR3 region has the DNA TGTGCCAGCAGTGAGGACAGGACCTATGGCTACACCTTC.